This T cell receptor beta chain was identified in a study of vaccination and CD4 T cells after COVID-19. Notes on this clonotype: Antigen unknown.

Treatment here: approximately nine-day PBMC culture with coronavirus spike peptide pools or control peptides (ViraFEST assay). Every well contained two million PBMCs, which were grown with approximately 9.6 IU/ml IL-2 and approximately 9.4 ug/ml peptide pools. At days 3 and 7, half the medium was exchanged for fresh IL-2 medium. The CDR3 consists of 14 residues. V was pared by 6 bases and J by 8 bases, with 16 bases between. Sequencing of DNA taken from cultured CD4+ T cells relied on the Oncomine TCR Beta short-read assay. TCRdb re-derived calls from the PCR reads in MiXCR, one entry per CDR3 protein. The table lists under 10,000 distinct CDR3 sequences, less than 80% of them singletons.

The sample here was cultured CD4+ T cells from blood, taken after SARS-CoV-2 vaccination. The genes are TRBV12-3 or TRBV12-4 and TRBJ1-4; a weak D match, TRBD1 (6 bases). The sequence derives from a human donor with COVID-19. The CDR3 region is CASRGDNTGEKLFF. The CDR3 DNA follows: TGTGCCAGCAGAGGGGACAACACGGGGGAAAAACTGTTTTTT.